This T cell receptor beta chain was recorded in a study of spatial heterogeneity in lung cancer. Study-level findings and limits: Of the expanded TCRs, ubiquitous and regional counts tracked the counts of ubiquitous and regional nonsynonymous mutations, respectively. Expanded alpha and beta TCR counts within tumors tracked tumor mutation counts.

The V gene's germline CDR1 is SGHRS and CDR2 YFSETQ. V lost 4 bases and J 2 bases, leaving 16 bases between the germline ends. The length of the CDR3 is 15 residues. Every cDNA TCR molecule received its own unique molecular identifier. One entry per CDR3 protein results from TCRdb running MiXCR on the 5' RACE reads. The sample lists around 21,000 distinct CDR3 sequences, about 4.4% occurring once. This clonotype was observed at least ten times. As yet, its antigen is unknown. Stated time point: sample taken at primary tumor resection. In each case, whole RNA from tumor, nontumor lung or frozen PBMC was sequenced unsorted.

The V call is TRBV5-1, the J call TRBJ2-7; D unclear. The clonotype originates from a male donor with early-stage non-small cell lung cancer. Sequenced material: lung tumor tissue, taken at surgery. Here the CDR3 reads CASSRVFGETYEQYF. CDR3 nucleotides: TGCGCCAGCAGCCGGGTATTCGGTGAAACCTACGAGCAGTACTTC.